A single sample gave rise to the 9 T cell receptor beta chains below, sequenced in a study of cytotoxic CD8 clonotypes in ibrutinib-treated CLL. Only in-frame clones appear in the TCRdb table, and some are missing; sequencing was by immunoSEQ multiplex PCR. Altogether over 250,000 clones are present, 76% being singletons, with the ten largest covering around 6%. The source material was PBMCs, sampled at disease progression, from a patient treated with ibrutinib. Receptor source: a human donor with chronic lymphocytic leukemia.

This chain uses TRBV15 with TRBJ2-7, with D uncertain. The CDR3 covers 15 residues. The V gene's germline CDR1 is LNHNV and CDR2 YYDKDF (reference sequence). V was pared by 5 bases and J by 0 bases, with 14 bases between. Here the CDR3 reads CATSPDRMASYEQYF. DNA of the CDR3: TGTGCCACCAGCCCCGACCGAATGGCCTCCTACGAGCAGTACTTC.

A few counts support this clone. The V gene is TRBV2, the J gene TRBJ2-6; D unclear. V was trimmed by 9 bases and J by 0 bases, leaving 3 bases between them. CDR3 length equals 12 residues. From germline, CDR1 is SNHLY and CDR2 FYNNEI. CDR3: CARCSGANVLTF. The CDR3, as DNA: TGTGCCAGGTGCTCTGGGGCCAACGTCCTGACTTTC.

V and J are TRBV11-2 and TRBJ2-3; D not resolved. Germline-derived CDR1 and CDR2 are SGHAT and FQNNGV. V was cut by 3 bases and J by 2 bases, with 12 bases left in between. The CDR3 totals 15 residues. CDR3 protein: CASSFGELYTDTQYF. In nucleotides, the CDR3 is TGTGCCAGCAGCTTTGGGGAACTATACACAGATACGCAGTATTTT. The full variable domain, completed using reference TRBV11-2 and TRBJ2-3, is EAGVAQSPRYKIIEKRQSVAFWCNPISGHATLYWYQQILGQGPKLLIQFQNNGVVDDSQLPKDRFSAERLKGVDSTLKIQPAKLEDSAVYLCASSFGELYTDTQYFGPGTRLTVL.

The chain joins TRBV9 to TRBJ2-7, with D perhaps being TRBD1 or TRBD2 (5 bases each). V was trimmed by 0 bases and J by 2 bases, leaving 6 bases between them. The germline gives CDR1 SGDLS, CDR2 YYNGEE. This CDR3 has 13 amino acids. Here the CDR3 DNA reads TGTGCCAGCAGCGTAGAGGGACCCTACGAGCAGTACTTC. It codes for CASSVEGPYEQYF.

This clone was seen only a few times. The J gene is TRBJ1-2, the V gene TRBV20-1, with D tentatively TRBD1 (6 bases). CDR3 size: 11 residues. The V gene's germline CDR1 is DFQATT and CDR2 SNEGSKA (reference sequence). CDR3 sequence reads: CRARGGYGYTF. CDR3 in DNA: TGCAGGGCCAGGGGAGGGTATGGCTACACCTTC.

V usage is TRBV29-1 and J usage is TRBJ1-3; 8 bases are a match to TRBD1. The CDR3 sequence is 16 residues long. In germline, CDR1 is SQVTM, CDR2 ANQGSEA. V lost 1 base, J lost 2 bases, and 7 bases stayed unmatched. The DNA for the CDR3 is TGCAGCGTTGAAGCAGGACAGGGCCTTCCTGGAAACACCATATATTTT. Its protein is CSVEAGQGLPGNTIYF. Looking up the rest from reference TRBV29-1 and TRBJ1-3 gives the full variable domain: SAVISQKPSRDICQRGTSLTIQCQVDSQVTMMFWYRQQPGQSLTLIATANQGSEATYESGFVIDKFPISRPNLTFSTLTVSNMSPEDSSIYLCSVEAGQGLPGNTIYFGEGSWLTVV.

The V gene is TRBV7-3, the J gene TRBJ1-6; 9 nucleotides agree with TRBD1. CDR3 size: 14 residues. Unmatched junction bases numbered 6, after V lost 6 bases and J lost 9 bases. CDR1 is SGHTA and CDR2 is FQGTGA in the germline V gene. The CDR3 DNA is TGTGCCAGCAGGGACAGGGGAACCCTTTCACCCCTCCACTTT. It encodes CASRDRGTLSPLHF.

As concerns this clone: The same CDR3 is also encoded by other DNA sequences in this sample. The chain couples TRBV5-1 to TRBJ2-3; D is perhaps TRBD2 (5 bases). Germline CDR1 is SGHRS and CDR2 is YFSETQ. V lost 0 bases and J 3 bases, leaving 5 bases between the germline ends. CDR3 length equals 13 residues. The DNA for the CDR3 is TGCGCCAGCAGCTTGGGAGGGACAGATACGCAGTATTTT. Its translation is CASSLGGTDTQYF. Filled out from reference TRBV5-1 and TRBJ2-3, the complete variable domain reads KAGVTQTPRYLIKTRGQQVTLSCSPISGHRSVSWYQQTPGQGLQFLFEYFSETQRNKGNFPGRFSGRQFSNSRSEMNVSTLELGDSALYLCASSLGGTDTQYFGPGTRLTVL.

V and J are TRBV18 and TRBJ1-3, with D perhaps matching TRBD1 (5 bases). CDR1 is KGHSH, CDR2 LQKENI, per germline. The CDR3 is 15 amino acids. V gave up 6 bases and J gave up 2 bases, with 14 bases separating them. This CDR3 is CASSLRATPGNTIYF. The CDR3 DNA reads TGTGCCAGCTCCCTCAGGGCTACTCCTGGAAACACCATATATTTT.